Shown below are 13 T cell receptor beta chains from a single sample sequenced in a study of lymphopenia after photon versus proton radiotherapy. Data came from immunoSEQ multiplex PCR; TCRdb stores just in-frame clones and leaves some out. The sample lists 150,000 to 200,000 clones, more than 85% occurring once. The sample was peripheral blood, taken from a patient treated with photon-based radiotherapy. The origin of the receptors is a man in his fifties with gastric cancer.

The CDR3 DNA reads as TGTGCCAGCAGCCCCGCAAGGAGACGGGGGAACAATGAGCAGTTCTTC. Translating it yields CASSPARRRGNNEQFF. The chain recombines TRBV7-2 with TRBJ2-1, with a weak D call TRBD2 (6 bases). Deletions cut 5 bases from V and 5 bases from J, with 19 bases between. CDR3 length: 16 residues. In germline, CDR1 is SGHTA, CDR2 FQGNSA.

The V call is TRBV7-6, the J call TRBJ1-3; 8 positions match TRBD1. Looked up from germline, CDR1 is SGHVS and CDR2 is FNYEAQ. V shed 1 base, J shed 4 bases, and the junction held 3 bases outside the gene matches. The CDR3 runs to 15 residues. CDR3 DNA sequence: TGTGCCAGCAGCTTAGTGGACAGGGCCGGAAACACCATATATTTT. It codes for CASSLVDRAGNTIYF.

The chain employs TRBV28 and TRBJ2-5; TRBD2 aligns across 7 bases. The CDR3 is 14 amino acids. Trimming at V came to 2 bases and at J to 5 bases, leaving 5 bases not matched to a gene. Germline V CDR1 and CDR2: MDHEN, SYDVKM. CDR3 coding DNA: TGTGCCAGCAGTTTAGCGGGAGAGACGGAGACCCAGTACTTC. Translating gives CASSLAGETETQYF.

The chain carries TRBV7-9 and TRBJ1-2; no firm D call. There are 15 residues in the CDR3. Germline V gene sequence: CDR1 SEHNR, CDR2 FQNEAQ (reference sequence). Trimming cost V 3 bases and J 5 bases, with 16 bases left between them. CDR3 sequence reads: CASSFGSPRDYGYTF. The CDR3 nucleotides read TGTGCCAGCAGCTTTGGGTCCCCTCGGGATTATGGCTACACCTTC.

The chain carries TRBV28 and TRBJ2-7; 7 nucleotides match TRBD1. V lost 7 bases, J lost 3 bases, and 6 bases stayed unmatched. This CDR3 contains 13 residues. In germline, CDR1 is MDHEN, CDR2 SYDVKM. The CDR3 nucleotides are TGTGCCAGCACCCAGACAGGGCTCTACGAGCAGTACTTC. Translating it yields CASTQTGLYEQYF.

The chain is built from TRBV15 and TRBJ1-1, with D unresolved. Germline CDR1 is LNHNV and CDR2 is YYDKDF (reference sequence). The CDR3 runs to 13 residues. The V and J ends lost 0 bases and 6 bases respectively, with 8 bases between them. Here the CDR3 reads CATSRDLTAEAFF. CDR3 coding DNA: TGTGCCACCAGCAGAGATTTAACCGCTGAAGCTTTCTTT.

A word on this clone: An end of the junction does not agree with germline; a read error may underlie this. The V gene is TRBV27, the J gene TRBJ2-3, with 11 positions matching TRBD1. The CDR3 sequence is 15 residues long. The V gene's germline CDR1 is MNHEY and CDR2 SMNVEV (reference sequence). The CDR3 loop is CASSSWTGGTDTQYF. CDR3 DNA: TGTGCCAGCAGTTCCTGGACAGGGGGCACGGATACGCAGTATTTT.

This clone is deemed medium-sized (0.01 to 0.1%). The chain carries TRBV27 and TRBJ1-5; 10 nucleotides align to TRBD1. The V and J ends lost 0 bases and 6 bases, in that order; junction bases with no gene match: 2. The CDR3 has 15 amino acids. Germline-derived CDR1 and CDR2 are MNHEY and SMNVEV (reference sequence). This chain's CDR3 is CASSLSTGGVQPQHF. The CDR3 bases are TGTGCCAGCAGTTTATCGACAGGGGGCGTTCAGCCCCAGCATTTT.

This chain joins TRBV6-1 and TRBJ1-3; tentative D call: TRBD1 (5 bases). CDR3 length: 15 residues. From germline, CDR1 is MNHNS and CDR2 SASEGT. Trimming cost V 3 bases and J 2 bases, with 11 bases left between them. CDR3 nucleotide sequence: TGTGCCAGCAGTGAGGGGGGATTCGCTGGAAACACCATATATTTT. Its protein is CASSEGGFAGNTIYF.

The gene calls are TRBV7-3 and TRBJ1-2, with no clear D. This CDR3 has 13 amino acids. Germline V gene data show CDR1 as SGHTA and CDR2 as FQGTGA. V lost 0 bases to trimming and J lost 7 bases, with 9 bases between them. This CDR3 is CASSLTGRGGYTF. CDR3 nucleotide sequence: TGTGCCAGCAGCTTAACGGGCCGGGGTGGCTACACCTTC.

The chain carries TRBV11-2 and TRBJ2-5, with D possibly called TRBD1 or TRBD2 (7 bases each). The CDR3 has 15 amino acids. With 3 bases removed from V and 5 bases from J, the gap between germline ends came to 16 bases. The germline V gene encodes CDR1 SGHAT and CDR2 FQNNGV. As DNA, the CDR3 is TGTGCCAGCAGCTTGCCAGGGGGGGCCCGGGAGACCCAGTACTTC. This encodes CASSLPGGARETQYF.

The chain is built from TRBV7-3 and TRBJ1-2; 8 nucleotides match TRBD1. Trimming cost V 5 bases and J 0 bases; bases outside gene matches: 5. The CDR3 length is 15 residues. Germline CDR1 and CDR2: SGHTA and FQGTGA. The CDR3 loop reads CASSPQGGANYGYTF. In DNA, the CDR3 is TGTGCCAGCAGCCCACAGGGGGGAGCTAACTATGGCTACACCTTC.

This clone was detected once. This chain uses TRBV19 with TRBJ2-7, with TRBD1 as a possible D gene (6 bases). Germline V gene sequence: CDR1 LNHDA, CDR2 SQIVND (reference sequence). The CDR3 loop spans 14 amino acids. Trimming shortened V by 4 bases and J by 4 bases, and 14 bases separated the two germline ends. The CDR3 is CASSTGVWEYEQYF. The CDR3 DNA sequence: TGTGCCAGTAGTACAGGGGTTTGGGAATACGAGCAGTACTTC.